Presented here are 10 T cell receptor beta chains from one specimen sequenced in a study of blood T cell repertoires in COVID-19. Here immunoSEQ multiplex PCR was the method, and the copy in TCRdb shows in-frame clones only, minus some. The sample lists about 180,000 clones, 80% to 85% occurring once. Sequencing used peripheral blood. These receptors were taken from a woman older than 75 with COVID-19, enrolled during active disease.

V and J are TRBV13 and TRBJ1-1; no firm D call. V was clipped by 4 bases and J by 5 bases, with 14 bases between them. The CDR3 loop spans 14 amino acids. CDR1 is PRHDT, CDR2 FYEKMQ, per germline (reference sequence). The chain's CDR3 is CASSSSPGLTEAFF. The CDR3 nucleotides are TGTGCCAGCAGCTCATCCCCTGGGCTGACTGAAGCTTTCTTT.

The J gene is TRBJ2-1, the V gene TRBV7-6, with 7 bases matching TRBD1. CDR1 is SGHVS, CDR2 FNYEAQ, per germline. Unmatched junction bases numbered 9, after V lost 5 bases and J lost 2 bases. There are 16 residues in the CDR3. The DNA for the CDR3 is TGTGCCAGCAGCCGCCCCGGCCAGGGGGCCTACAATGAGCAGTTCTTC. Translation gives CASSRPGQGAYNEQFF.

The J gene is TRBJ2-1, the V gene TRBV3-1 (or the pseudogene TRBV3-2); 11 bases are a match to TRBD2. CDR1 is LGHDT, CDR2 YNNKEL, per germline (reference sequence). The ends lost 3 bases at V and 4 bases at J; junction bases unmatched: 5. CDR3 size: 16 residues. Written as DNA, the CDR3 is TGTGCCAGCAGCCACACTAGCGGGAGAGATTACAATGAGCAGTTCTTC. It codes for CASSHTSGRDYNEQFF.

V gene TRBV6-7 combines with J gene TRBJ1-1, with D perhaps TRBD1 (6 bases). TRBV6-7 counts as an open reading frame of uncertain function. The CDR3 covers 16 residues. The V end lost 2 bases, the J end lost 2 bases, and 15 bases lay between the germline ends. In DNA form, the CDR3 reads TGTGCCAGCAGTTACCCGAACCGGGACACCAACACTGAAGCTTTCTTT. Amino acids: CASSYPNRDTNTEAFF.

This sequence joins TRBV6-5 and TRBJ1-1; 7 nucleotides align to TRBD1. Per the germline V gene, CDR1 is MNHEY and CDR2 is SVGAGI. This CDR3 region has 12 residues. The V and J ends lost 11 bases and 1 base, in that order; junction bases with no gene match: 4. The CDR3 loop is CAADRANTEAFF. The CDR3 DNA is TGTGCCGCAGACAGGGCGAACACTGAAGCTTTCTTT.

Only one count was recorded for this clone. The chain carries TRBV27 and TRBJ2-1; tentative D call: TRBD2 (5 bases). Trimming removed 5 bases at V and 6 bases at J, with 14 bases between. From germline, CDR1 is MNHEY and CDR2 SMNVEV (reference sequence). This CDR3 is 14 amino acids long. The CDR3 sequence is CASSPRRPGNEQFF. The CDR3 nucleotides are TGTGCCAGCAGTCCGCGGAGGCCCGGCAATGAGCAGTTCTTC.

V and J are TRBV3-1 (or the pseudogene TRBV3-2) and TRBJ2-3, with 7 bases lining up with TRBD2. The CDR3 runs 14 residues. The germline CDR1 and CDR2 sequences are LGHDT and YNNKEL (reference sequence). The ends lost 4 bases at V and 7 bases at J; junction bases unmatched: 8. CDR3 nucleotides: TGTGCCAGCAGCCTAGCGGGTTATGGGCATACGCAGTATTTT. Translated: CASSLAGYGHTQYF.

V is TRBV12-3 or TRBV12-4 and J is TRBJ2-3, with a tentative D call TRBD2 (6 bases). Trimming cost V 5 bases and J 8 bases, with 14 bases left between them. The CDR3 totals 13 residues. The CDR3 loop reads CASSRGSAGTQYF. The CDR3 DNA follows: TGTGCCAGCAGTCGGGGGAGCGCAGGTACGCAGTATTTT.

The rearrangement links TRBV19 to TRBJ2-1, with TRBD2 matching over 8 bases. The germline V gene has CDR1 LNHDA and CDR2 SQIVND (reference sequence). The junction had 13 bases not matched to a gene; V was cut back by 6 bases and J by 6 bases. The CDR3 loop spans 16 amino acids. CDR3 coding DNA: TGTGCCAGTAGCTGGGCGGGGGGCCCCCGAGGCAATGAGCAGTTCTTC. Translation gives CASSWAGGPRGNEQFF.

The count of this clone is one. The chain recombines TRBV24-1 with TRBJ1-2; no clear D. The V end lost 10 bases, the J end lost 12 bases, and 14 bases lay between the germline ends. The germline CDR1 and CDR2 sequences are KGHDR and SFDVKD. This CDR3 region has 10 residues. The CDR3 nucleotides are TGTGCCACTAGAGGAACACCCCACACCTTC. Translating it yields CATRGTPHTF.